A single sample is the source of the 15 T cell receptor beta chains below, sequenced in a study of blood T cell repertoires in COVID-19. The protocol was immunoSEQ multiplex PCR, while the TCRdb copy is restricted to in-frame clones and leaves out a portion. The sample records 85,000 to 95,000 clones, 80% to 95% being singletons. The material sequenced was peripheral blood. These receptors were obtained from a woman between 45 and 60 years old in a cohort sampled during active COVID-19.

This chain links TRBV6-6 with TRBJ2-1; 10 bases map to TRBD2. Germline-derived CDR1 and CDR2 are MNHNY and SVGAGI (reference sequence). The CDR3 covers 15 residues. Trimming removed 6 bases from V and 3 bases from J; junction bases left unmatched: 5. The DNA of the CDR3 is TGTGCCAGCAGCGTGAGCGGGGGGGTCTACAATGAGCAGTTCTTC. This gives the protein CASSVSGGVYNEQFF.

The J gene is TRBJ2-7, the V gene TRBV5-5; TRBD1 is a possible D gene (6 bases). The CDR3 has 14 amino acids. The V and J ends lost 4 bases and 3 bases respectively, with 14 bases between them. The germline V gene has CDR1 SGHKS and CDR2 YYEKEE (reference sequence). The CDR3: CASSEETGFYEQYF. The CDR3 DNA follows: TGTGCCAGCAGCGAGGAGACAGGATTCTACGAGCAGTACTTC.

The V call is TRBV7-3, the J call TRBJ1-5; D gene uncertain. CDR1 is SGHTA and CDR2 is FQGTGA in the germline V gene. The V and J ends lost 2 bases and 4 bases respectively, with 12 bases between them. The CDR3 runs 15 residues. The CDR3 DNA sequence: TGTGCCAGCAGCTTATCCGGGGAGCCGAATCAGCCCCAGCATTTT. Encoded protein: CASSLSGEPNQPQHF.

The rearrangement joins TRBV9 to TRBJ2-5; 8 nucleotides match TRBD2. The CDR3 extends over 16 amino acids. V was clipped by 0 bases and J by 0 bases; unmatched bases: 4. Germline CDR1 and CDR2: SGDLS and YYNGEE. CDR3 sequence (DNA): TGTGCCAGCAGCGTAGAGATAGCGGGGCACCAAGAGACCCAGTACTTC. Translated, it gives CASSVEIAGHQETQYF. The full variable domain, its missing parts supplied by reference TRBV9 and TRBJ2-5, is DSGVTQTPKHLITATGQRVTLRCSPRSGDLSVYWYQQSLDQGLQFLIQYYNGEERAKGNILERFSAQQFPDLHSELNLSSLELGDSALYFCASSVEIAGHQETQYFGPGTRLLVL.

This chain joins TRBV5-6 and TRBJ1-1, with TRBD1 matching 7 bases. V shed 3 bases, J shed 5 bases, and the junction held 13 bases outside the gene matches. The CDR3 contains 16 residues. Germline values: CDR1 SGHDT, CDR2 YYEEEE. The CDR3 nucleotides are TGTGCCAGCAGCTCACCAGACGAGGGGGCGAGGACTGAAGCTTTCTTT. Amino acids: CASSSPDEGARTEAFF.

This chain connects TRBV5-1 to TRBJ2-1, with D perhaps matching TRBD2 (6 bases). This CDR3 is built from 15 residues. Looked up from germline, CDR1 is SGHRS and CDR2 is YFSETQ. V was pared by 0 bases and J by 0 bases, with 7 bases between. The CDR3 is CASSLVGSSYNEQFF. The CDR3 nucleotides are TGCGCCAGCAGCTTGGTCGGGAGCTCCTACAATGAGCAGTTCTTC.

CDR3 residues: CASSPRTGQRPQHF. CDR3 DNA sequence: TGTGCCAGCTCACCAAGGACAGGCCAACGGCCCCAGCATTTT. The V call is TRBV18, the J call TRBJ1-5; the match to TRBD1 covers 7 bases. With 2 bases clipped from V and 9 bases from J, the junction kept 7 bases outside the gene matches. The CDR3 runs to 14 residues. Per germline, CDR1 KGHSH and CDR2 LQKENI.

Written as DNA, the CDR3 is TGTGCCAGCAGCACGTCCGGGACACATGAAAAACTGTTTTTT. Translating it yields CASSTSGTHEKLFF. The gene calls are TRBV7-2 and TRBJ1-4; a weak D match, TRBD1 (6 bases). Germline loops: CDR1 SGHTA, CDR2 FQGNSA. V lost 5 bases and J lost 6, with 13 bases in between. This CDR3 has 14 residues.

This clone is labeled medium-sized. J is TRBJ1-4 and V is TRBV3-1 (or the pseudogene TRBV3-2); 10 bases match TRBD1. V gave up 4 bases and J gave up 8 bases; unmatched junction bases: 10. Per germline, CDR1 LGHDT and CDR2 YNNKEL (reference sequence). The CDR3 length is 16 residues. CDR3 residues: CASSPKGGTGDEKLFF. The CDR3 region has the DNA TGTGCCAGCAGCCCCAAGGGCGGGACAGGGGACGAAAAACTGTTTTTT.

V usage is TRBV27 and J usage is TRBJ1-6; 8 bases fit TRBD1. Germline V lookup: CDR1 MNHEY, CDR2 SMNVEV (reference sequence). J lost 10 bases, V lost 4 bases, and 6 bases had no gene match. The CDR3 length is 14 residues. The CDR3 reads CASSSDRVGSPLHF. CDR3 DNA: TGTGCCAGCAGTTCGGACAGGGTGGGCTCACCCCTCCACTTT.

The V gene is TRBV11-3, the J gene TRBJ2-1, with TRBD1 matching over 7 bases. The germline V gene has CDR1 SGHNT and CDR2 YENEEA. CDR3 length: 18 residues. The ends lost 1 base at V and 4 bases at J; junction bases unmatched: 13. CDR3 sequence (DNA): TGTGCCAGCAGCTTAGGAGGGGGCGGAGGTTCTCCTTACAATGAGCAGTTCTTC. It yields the protein CASSLGGGGGSPYNEQFF.

Written as DNA, the CDR3 is TGTGCCAGCAGTTTCCATACAGGGGTTGAGCAGTTCTTC. Residues: CASSFHTGVEQFF. The chain links TRBV27 to TRBJ2-1, with 7 nucleotides matching TRBD1. With 3 bases clipped from V and 9 bases from J, the junction kept 5 bases outside the gene matches. The germline V gene has CDR1 MNHEY and CDR2 SMNVEV (reference sequence). The CDR3 loop spans 13 amino acids.

This clone came up a few times. The chain couples TRBV7-9 to TRBJ2-7; D may be TRBD1 (6 bases). V was trimmed by 1 base and J by 1 base, leaving 11 bases between them. Germline-derived CDR1 and CDR2 are SEHNR and FQNEAQ (reference sequence). The CDR3 is 15 amino acids. The CDR3 nucleotides are TGTGCCAGCAGCTTAGGTACAGGGCGTTCCTACGAGCAGTACTTC. Residues: CASSLGTGRSYEQYF.

This rearrangement joins TRBV7-8 to TRBJ2-7; TRBD2 matches at 8 bases. The germline V gene encodes CDR1 SGHVS and CDR2 FQNEAQ. V shed 5 bases and J 7 bases; nucleotides not matched to a gene: 13. The CDR3 runs to 15 residues. CDR3 residues: CASSPQTSVLREQYF. In nucleotides, the CDR3 is TGTGCCAGCAGCCCTCAGACTAGCGTCCTTCGGGAGCAGTACTTC. Using reference TRBV7-8 and TRBJ2-7 for the parts outside the CDR3, the full variable domain is GAGVSQSPRYKVAKRGQDVALRCDPISGHVSLFWYQQALGQGPEFLTYFQNEAQLDKSGLPSDRFFAERPEGSVSTLKIQRTQQEDSAVYLCASSPQTSVLREQYFGPGTRLTVT.

The chain recombines TRBV24-1 with TRBJ1-1; D may be TRBD1 (6 bases). In germline, CDR1 is KGHDR, CDR2 SFDVKD. The CDR3 is 14 residues long. V was shortened by 3 bases and J by 4 bases, with 11 bases between the two germline ends. The CDR3 loop is CATSDPRGGTEAFF. The CDR3 DNA follows: TGTGCCACCAGTGATCCTAGGGGGGGCACTGAAGCTTTCTTT.